Each of the 3 T cell receptor beta chains below was sequenced from the same sample in a study of tumor and adjacent non-tumor tissue in lung cancer. RNA was extracted from bulk tissue without any cell sorting. The normal lung tissue was taken more than 3 cm from the tumor edge. TCRbeta libraries were built with three rounds of nested PCR, modified from ARM-PCR. TCRdb redid the calling of the multiplex PCR reads with MiXCR, one entry per CDR3 protein. The table includes about 60,000 distinct CDR3 sequences, about 63% detected once. The sequencing input was distant non-tumor lung tissue. The receptors derive from a man in his 70s with non-small cell lung cancer.

About this clonotype itself: At one end the junction does not follow the germline gene, possibly because of a read error. The chain's CDR3 is CASSQVGTGGQETQYF. In DNA form, the CDR3 reads TGTGCCAGCAGCCAAGTGGGGACAGGTGGGCAAGAGACACAGTACTTC. The chain employs TRBV4-2 and TRBJ2-5; TRBD1 aligns across 8 bases. The CDR3 runs 16 residues. CDR1 is LGHNA and CDR2 is YNFKEQ in the germline V gene.

This clonotype was observed many times. The chain employs TRBV29-1 and TRBJ2-1, with TRBD1 matching 8 bases. CDR3 length: 15 residues. Germline lookup yields CDR1 SQVTM and CDR2 ANQGSEA. The V and J ends lost 4 bases and 7 bases, in that order; junction bases with no gene match: 12. The CDR3, as DNA: TGCAGCGTTGTAGGCGTGGACAGGGTTGTGAATGAGCAGTTCTTC. Translating it yields CSVVGVDRVVNEQFF.

This sequence joins TRBV6-1 and TRBJ1-5, with 8 positions matching TRBD1. Germline V gene data show CDR1 as MNHNS and CDR2 as SASEGT. The CDR3 is 16 residues long. Trimming at V came to 7 bases and at J to 3 bases, leaving 11 bases not matched to a gene. DNA of the CDR3: TGTGCCAGCATGCCGGGGGACAGGAAGTACAATCAGCCCCAGCATTTT. Translated: CASMPGDRKYNQPQHF.